This entry concerns a single T cell receptor beta chain. Its antigen has not been determined. Per-nucleotide qualities are absent, and no much larger clonotype sits a single base away. From cysteine to phenylalanine, the CDR3 is 14 amino acids long. The kept DNA is CDR3 alone, 42 bases in frame from the first base. Trimming leaves V shorter by 4 bases and J shorter by 6 bases, with the junction holding 4 bases beyond the gene matches. Based on the germline V gene (reference sequence), the CDR1 and CDR2 sequences are LNHDA and SQIVND. The immunoSEQ kit was used, according to the manufacturer's recommendations, to generate TCR beta libraries from genomic DNA. To prepare the libraries, a first multiplex PCR with proprietary primers was run, followed by a second PCR that added unique barcodes, and a bead cleanup was done after each round. Each sample batch included a kit-provided positive control reaction and a negative control reaction. The final libraries underwent checking on an Agilent 4200 TapeStation D1000 ScreenTape, volumetric pooling, and quantification by qPCR. Sequencing ran on an Illumina NextSeq500 with a MidOutput 150-cycle cartridge, using 156 Read1 and 15 Index1 cycles with kit custom primers. The pooled library was loaded at around 1.1 pM with a roughly 20% PhiX control spike-in. Per the original workflow: The vendor-processed data were analyzed in R, and a clonotype was defined as all T cells that share the same CDR3 nucleotide sequence. In the clone abundance analyses, frequencies were normalized to the 10,000 most abundant clones in each sample. Public T cell clones, which averaged fewer than five per sample, were excluded before analysis. Tumor-enriched and baseline blood-enriched clonotypes were defined by at least a 32-fold difference in abundance between compartments. Clonotypes expanded or contracted between blood time points were identified with a beta-binomial differential abundance model. Tumor-blood repertoire similarity was measured with the Baroni-Urbani and Buser coefficient, and groups were compared using two-tailed Wilcoxon tests in R. The clones in this table, taken by TCRdb from immuneACCESS, are in-frame only. Not every clone is retained; where verified, under half of the shortfall comes from an unresolved V gene, and the cause of the rest is unknown. V and J calls and clone size are as listed in that table; D and trimming were resolved from the DNA. In this sample the table shows roughly 64,000 clones, 60% to 85% of which occur a single time. The leading ten clones occupy about 6.4% of the sample.

These data come from a study of radiation and T cells in renal cell carcinoma (dated by TCRdb to 2018 to 2020). At the level of the whole study: TCR beta sequencing covered 50 to 55 samples in total, comprising around 26 tumors and about 27 peripheral blood samples. The last blood draw happened 4 weeks after radiation, timed to coincide with nephrectomy. A total of roughly 4 million unique CDR3 nucleotide sequences, encoding more than 2 million unique CDR3 amino acid sequences, were found across all 50 or so samples. The paper's findings and limits, for the study overall: No pretreatment tumor biopsies were available, so the baseline intratumoral presence of clonotypes could not be determined. Blood repertoire dynamics were not followed beyond 4 weeks after treatment. In blood, the top tumor clonotypes increased between baseline and 2 weeks post-radiation and then shrank by 4 weeks, which suggests that tumor-resident clones expanded only transiently. With a single-armed trial design, the study had no way to address how radiation dose or scheduling affects the TCR repertoire.

The meaning of the sample's time point label: blood 4 weeks post-SBRT, at nephrectomy. Per the publication, the treatment or condition label means: 15 Gy SBRT to primary tumor, nephrectomy 4 weeks later. The samples were obtained from a clinical trial, where primary renal cell carcinomas were treated with 15 Gy stereotactic body radiation therapy and then removed by nephrectomy 4 weeks afterward. Serial peripheral blood from radiation-treated patients was sampled at baseline, 2 weeks and 4 weeks after SBRT to track tumor-enriched clonotypes. Every patient had renal cell carcinoma of clear cell pathology. Genomic DNA for TCR sequencing was prepared using the QIAamp DNA Blood Mini Kit (Qiagen). The analyses included only samples that passed all quality control checks.

The material sequenced was blood, taken from a patient whose treatment included radiotherapy and nephrectomy. The source of this sequence is a man between 60 and 75 years old with renal cell carcinoma. The chain is encoded by TRBV19 joined to TRBJ1-4, with 8 bases in between that match TRBD1. CDR3 sequence: CASSTGGQDEKLFF. The DNA reads TGTGCCAGTAGTACAGGGGGCCAGGATGAAAAACTGTTTTTT.